This T cell receptor (beta chain) was identified during a study of T-cell reconstitution after alpha-beta-depleted transplantation in children. A TCRbeta library incorporating unique molecular identifiers was prepared. MiXCR was run by TCRdb on the PCR reads, yielding one entry per CDR3 protein. The sample has 610,000 or so distinct CDR3 sequences; 27% are singletons. Trimming shortened V by 0 bases and J by 0 bases, and 6 bases separated the two germline ends. The V gene's germline CDR1 is ENHRY and CDR2 SYGVKD. The CDR3 length is 14 residues. In its sample, this clonotype was seen a few times. This TCR was sampled from a boy in the first two years of life with Wiskott-Aldrich syndrome, due to receive a stem cell transplant. The material sequenced was PBMCs, taken before TCRalphabeta/CD19-depleted stem cell transplant. The gene calls are TRBV10-3 and TRBJ2-7; D not resolved. The CDR3 DNA is TGTGCCATCAGTGAGTCGGGCATCTCCTACGAGCAGTACTTC. Protein sequence: CAISESGISYEQYF.